One sample yielded the 29 T cell receptor beta chains listed below, sequenced in a study of blood T cell repertoires in COVID-19. Data came from immunoSEQ multiplex PCR; TCRdb stores just in-frame clones and leaves some out. The table has around 170,000 clones, around 80% seen once. The sequenced sample was PBMCs or T cells enriched from blood (not recorded which). These receptors originate from a man between 45 and 60 years old who had recovered from COVID-19.

The chain carries TRBV4-2 and TRBJ2-7, with 9 bases matching TRBD2. This CDR3 has 17 amino acids. Germline-derived CDR1 and CDR2 are LGHNA and YNFKEQ. V lost 4 bases to trimming and J lost 1 base; unmatched junction nucleotides: 11. The CDR3 sequence: CASSPDLRRGGSYEQYF. The DNA for the CDR3 is TGTGCCAGCAGCCCTGACCTTCGGCGGGGGGGATCCTACGAGCAGTACTTC.

This sequence joins TRBV7-2 and TRBJ2-5; 7 bases fit TRBD1. Trimming at V came to 3 bases and at J to 5 bases, leaving 3 bases not matched to a gene. Germline-derived CDR1 and CDR2 are SGHTA and FQGNSA. The CDR3 totals 13 residues. The CDR3 here is CASSLSGGETQYF. The CDR3 DNA is TGTGCCAGCAGCTTGTCAGGGGGTGAGACCCAGTACTTC. Based on the CDR3 plus reference TRBV7-2 and TRBJ2-5, the full variable domain is GAGVSQSPSNKVTEKGKDVELRCDPISGHTALYWYRQSLGQGLEFLIYFQGNSAPDKSGLPSDRFSAERTGGSVSTLTIQRTQQEDSAVYLCASSLSGGETQYFGPGTRLLVL.

The chain is built from TRBV28 and TRBJ2-2; 7 bases line up with TRBD1. The CDR3 contains 14 residues. Trimming removed 6 bases from V and 2 bases from J; junction bases left unmatched: 3. The germline gives CDR1 MDHEN, CDR2 SYDVKM. The CDR3 DNA reads as TGTGCCAGCAGGGGGACAGCAAACACCGGGGAGCTGTTTTTT. Translating it yields CASRGTANTGELFF. Full variable domain (outside the CDR3, taken from reference TRBV28 and TRBJ2-2): DVKVTQSSRYLVKRTGEKVFLECVQDMDHENMFWYRQDPGLGLRLIYFSYDVKMKEKGDIPEGYSVSREKKERFSLILESASTNQTSMYLCASRGTANTGELFFGEGSRLTVL.

V gene TRBV11-2 combines with J gene TRBJ1-6; D call uncertain. Between the trimmed V and J ends, which lost 3 bases and 10 bases, there was a span of 7 bases. The CDR3 is made up of 12 amino acids. The germline V gene has CDR1 SGHAT and CDR2 FQNNGV. CDR3 sequence (DNA): TGTGCCAGCAGCTTTATGAGGTCACCCCTCCACTTT. Protein product: CASSFMRSPLHF.

The J gene is TRBJ1-4, the V gene TRBV10-2; D is uncertain. The V gene's germline CDR1 is WSHSY and CDR2 SAAADI. V was pared by 2 bases and J by 0 bases, with 4 bases between. This CDR3 is built from 14 residues. Written as DNA, the CDR3 is TGCGCCAGCAGTGAGATCTCAACTAATGAAAAACTGTTTTTT. Translation gives CASSEISTNEKLFF.

Written as DNA, the CDR3 is TGCGCCAGCAGCCAAGACCAACGACAGGGTAATTCACCCCTCCACTTT. It specifies CASSQDQRQGNSPLHF. The V and J genes are TRBV4-3 and TRBJ1-6; TRBD1 agrees at 7 bases. After removal of 0 bases from V and 6 bases from J, the junction contained 5 bases not matched to a gene. The CDR3 has 16 residues. Germline-derived CDR1 and CDR2 are LGHNA and YSLEER.

The chain recombines TRBV18 with TRBJ1-6; no firm D call. CDR1 and CDR2 from the germline V gene are KGHSH and LQKENI. Between the trimmed V and J ends, which lost 1 base and 0 bases, there was a span of 10 bases. The CDR3 runs to 17 residues. CDR3 sequence: CASSPRSMSSYNSPLHF. As DNA, the CDR3 is TGTGCCAGCTCACCACGGTCGATGAGCTCCTATAATTCACCCCTCCACTTT.

This chain links TRBV7-2 with TRBJ2-7, with 7 bases matching TRBD1. The CDR3 covers 15 residues. The V gene's germline CDR1 is SGHTA and CDR2 FQGNSA. The V segment lost 1 base and the J segment 0 bases; nucleotides outside the gene matches: 3. The CDR3 DNA follows: TGTGCCAGCAGCTTAGTCTCAGGGGGCTCCTACGAGCAGTACTTC. This encodes CASSLVSGGSYEQYF.

The V call is TRBV28, the J call TRBJ1-2; 7 bases are a match to TRBD1. From germline, CDR1 is MDHEN and CDR2 SYDVKM. The CDR3 sequence is 14 residues long. V lost 5 bases, J lost 2 bases, and 5 bases stayed unmatched. The CDR3 DNA is TGTGCCAGCAGTCCAACGGACAGGAACTATGGCTACACCTTC. Translated, it gives CASSPTDRNYGYTF.

This CDR3 reads CASSLGQGVGYGYTF. The CDR3 DNA reads TGCGCCAGCAGCTTGGGGCAGGGTGTGGGCTATGGCTACACCTTC. V usage is TRBV5-1 and J usage is TRBJ1-2; the D gene is possibly TRBD1 (5 bases). The length of the CDR3 is 15 residues. Germline-derived CDR1 and CDR2 are SGHRS and YFSETQ. V lost 0 bases to trimming and J lost 4 bases, with 13 bases between them. Together with reference TRBV5-1 and TRBJ1-2, the CDR3 gives the full variable domain: KAGVTQTPRYLIKTRGQQVTLSCSPISGHRSVSWYQQTPGQGLQFLFEYFSETQRNKGNFPGRFSGRQFSNSRSEMNVSTLELGDSALYLCASSLGQGVGYGYTFGSGTRLTVV.

The rearrangement uses TRBV5-6 and TRBJ2-5; TRBD1 matches 9 bases. This CDR3 is built from 16 residues. From germline, CDR1 is SGHDT and CDR2 YYEEEE. V gave up 0 bases and J gave up 5 bases; unmatched junction bases: 8. DNA of the CDR3: TGTGCCAGCAGCTTGGCGGGACAGGGTCTTCGGGAGACCCAGTACTTC. Its protein is CASSLAGQGLRETQYF.

The chain employs TRBV24-1 and TRBJ1-5; TRBD1 agrees at 7 bases. The CDR3 is 13 amino acids. The J segment lost 6 bases and the V segment lost 7 bases, leaving 5 bases of the junction unmatched. Germline CDR1 and CDR2: KGHDR and SFDVKD. CDR3 sequence reads: CATRQGQGQPQHF. CDR3 in DNA: TGTGCCACCAGACAGGGGCAAGGTCAGCCCCAGCATTTT.

In this sample, this clone turned up once. The chain links TRBV2 to TRBJ2-3; no reliable D call. The CDR3 has 13 residues. Germline CDR1 and CDR2: SNHLY and FYNNEI. V dropped 7 bases and J dropped 0 bases, with 8 bases sitting between them. CDR3 coding DNA: TGTGCCAGCAACGTCTATAGCACAGATACGCAGTATTTT. Translated, it gives CASNVYSTDTQYF.

V gene TRBV3-1 (or the pseudogene TRBV3-2) combines with J gene TRBJ1-2, with 7 bases matching TRBD1. This CDR3 region has 15 residues. V lost 0 bases to trimming and J lost 4 bases; unmatched junction nucleotides: 5. Per the germline V gene, CDR1 is LGHDT and CDR2 is YNNKEL (reference sequence). This CDR3 is CASSQDRGTSYGYTF. The DNA of the CDR3 is TGTGCCAGCAGCCAAGACAGGGGGACGAGCTATGGCTACACCTTC.

The chain is built from TRBV2 and TRBJ2-7; 8 bases fit TRBD1. Germline loops: CDR1 SNHLY, CDR2 FYNNEI. J was trimmed by 2 bases and V by 5 bases; bases with no gene match: 5. The CDR3 is 14 residues long. CDR3 amino acids: CASSPGQATYEQYF. The CDR3, as DNA: TGTGCCAGCAGTCCGGGACAGGCTACCTACGAGCAGTACTTC. The full variable domain, with the rest looked up from reference TRBV2 and TRBJ2-7, is EPEVTQTPSHQVTQMGQEVILRCVPISNHLYFYWYRQILGQKVEFLVSFYNNEISEKSEIFDDQFSVERPDGSNFTLKIRSTKLEDSAMYFCASSPGQATYEQYFGPGTRLTVT.

With regard to this clone: One base away lies a much larger clone, so this may be a sequencing read error. V usage is TRBV5-1 and J usage is TRBJ1-2; TRBD1 matches 8 bases. The length of the CDR3 is 13 residues. Germline V gene lookup returns CDR1 SGHRS and CDR2 YFSETQ. The V gene end was trimmed by 3 bases and the J gene end by 4 bases; junction bases not matched to a gene: 2. As DNA, the CDR3 is TGCGCCAGCAGCTCTACAGGGGGCTATGGCTACACCTTC. Translating gives CASSSTGGYGYTF.

This clone has only a few counts. The V gene is TRBV4-1, the J gene TRBJ2-6; 7 bases match TRBD2. Germline CDR1 MGHRA, CDR2 YSYEKL. Trimming at V came to 6 bases and at J to 6 bases, leaving 8 bases not matched to a gene. CDR3 length: 15 residues. CDR3 residues: CASRQTSSLANVLTF. CDR3 coding DNA: TGCGCCAGCAGGCAGACTAGCTCCCTGGCCAACGTCCTGACTTTC.

V and J are TRBV13 and TRBJ2-7, with 9 bases lining up with TRBD2. V gave up 0 bases and J gave up 7 bases; unmatched junction bases: 7. CDR3 length: 15 residues. The germline V gene has CDR1 PRHDT and CDR2 FYEKMQ (reference sequence). The CDR3 protein is CASSLGSSGEREQYF. DNA for the CDR3: TGTGCCAGCAGCTTAGGGTCTAGCGGGGAGAGGGAGCAGTACTTC.

The chain links TRBV9 to TRBJ2-1; D possibly corresponds to TRBD2 (5 bases). This CDR3 is 13 amino acids long. CDR1 is SGDLS and CDR2 is YYNGEE in the germline V gene. The germline V and J ends were trimmed by 2 bases and 8 bases, with 11 bases remaining between them. In DNA, the CDR3 is TGTGCCAGCAGCGTCCCAACTAGGGATGAGCAGTTCTTC. Its protein product is CASSVPTRDEQFF.

The gene calls are TRBV7-8 and TRBJ2-1; TRBD1 matches 7 bases. After removal of 5 bases from V and 4 bases from J, the junction contained 14 bases not matched to a gene. Germline V gene lookup returns CDR1 SGHVS and CDR2 FQNEAQ. The CDR3 totals 17 residues. CDR3 in DNA: TGTGCCAGCAGCACCCGGTCCGGGACAGAACTTTACAATGAGCAGTTCTTC. It yields the protein CASSTRSGTELYNEQFF.

In this sample, this clone turned up a few times. The CDR3 DNA reads TGTGCCAGCAGCTTAGGCGGGGGGATAGGCTACACCTTC. This translates into CASSLGGGIGYTF. The rearrangement links TRBV7-2 to TRBJ1-2; tentatively, D is TRBD1 (5 bases). Germline V gene data show CDR1 as SGHTA and CDR2 as FQGNSA. The length of the CDR3 is 13 residues. V lost 1 base and J 8 bases, leaving 11 bases between the germline ends.

The V gene is TRBV6-5, the J gene TRBJ1-5, with 8 positions matching TRBD1. The J segment lost 7 bases and the V segment lost 6 bases, leaving 8 bases of the junction unmatched. Germline values: CDR1 MNHEY, CDR2 SVGAGI. The CDR3 extends over 14 amino acids. The CDR3 reads CASRPTGVGQPQHF. CDR3 bases: TGTGCCAGCAGGCCGACAGGGGTAGGACAGCCCCAGCATTTT.

CDR3 in amino acids: CASSPGQGNTEAFF. The DNA of the CDR3 is TGTGCCAGCAGCCCGGGACAGGGCAACACTGAAGCTTTCTTT. This chain links TRBV3-1 (or the pseudogene TRBV3-2) with TRBJ1-1; 9 positions match TRBD1. The CDR3 is made up of 14 amino acids. Germline trimming cut 4 bases from V and 2 bases from J; bases unmatched to any gene: 2. Germline CDR1 reads LGHDT; CDR2 reads YNNKEL (reference sequence).

The genes are TRBV15 and TRBJ1-4, with 7 bases matching TRBD1. The CDR3 extends over 15 amino acids. Germline assignment: CDR1 LNHNV and CDR2 YYDKDF (reference sequence). J lost 7 bases, V lost 5 bases, and 10 bases had no gene match. In DNA, the CDR3 is TGTGCCACCAGCGGTACAGGGGCCCGAGGTGAAAAACTGTTTTTT. Its protein product is CATSGTGARGEKLFF.

The J gene is TRBJ1-3, the V gene TRBV3-1 (or the pseudogene TRBV3-2), with a tentative D call TRBD1 (6 bases). This CDR3 spans 14 amino acids. CDR1 and CDR2 (germline): LGHDT, YNNKEL (reference sequence). V was cut by 6 bases and J by 0 bases, with 9 bases left in between. The CDR3: CASRDSGSGNTIYF. DNA of the CDR3: TGTGCCAGCAGGGACAGTGGCTCTGGAAACACCATATATTTT.

V gene TRBV11-3 combines with J gene TRBJ2-1, with D hard to call. This CDR3 comprises 14 residues. Trimming stripped 1 base from V and 6 bases from J, with 10 bases between. The germline V gene has CDR1 SGHNT and CDR2 YENEEA. The CDR3 region is CASSLGHVANEQFF. The CDR3 nucleotides read TGTGCCAGCAGCTTAGGACACGTTGCCAATGAGCAGTTCTTC.

This rearrangement joins TRBV19 to TRBJ1-2, with TRBD1 matching 7 bases. This CDR3 has 14 residues. Germline V lookup: CDR1 LNHDA, CDR2 SQIVND (reference sequence). V lost 6 bases, J lost 4 bases, and 8 bases stayed unmatched. CDR3 sequence: CASREIGTAYGYTF. CDR3 bases: TGTGCCAGTAGGGAAATCGGGACAGCCTATGGCTACACCTTC.

The chain carries TRBV27 and TRBJ1-6; D may be TRBD1 (6 bases). CDR1 and CDR2 (germline): MNHEY, SMNVEV (reference sequence). The CDR3 has 16 amino acids. Trimming took 6 bases from V and 3 from J, leaving 15 bases between them. The chain's CDR3 is CASREELTGYNSPLHF. CDR3 DNA: TGTGCCAGCAGGGAGGAGCTGACAGGCTATAATTCACCCCTCCACTTT.

This clone has only one observation. The chain joins TRBV7-6 to TRBJ2-3, with 9 bases identical to TRBD2. V trimming: 3 bases; J trimming: 9 bases; junction bases outside the gene matches: 13. The CDR3 is 16 amino acids. Germline-derived CDR1 and CDR2 are SGHVS and FNYEAQ. Here the CDR3 reads CASSFESAGGPGTQYF. CDR3 coding DNA: TGTGCCAGCAGCTTTGAATCAGCGGGGGGCCCGGGCACGCAGTATTTT.